This T cell receptor beta chain was retrieved from a study of T cell responses to AZD1222 COVID-19 vaccine. Broader study findings: Nearly half of spike-specific TCRs reportedly target unmutated variant regions.

Clones were read by immunoSEQ multiplex PCR, and TCRdb kept only the in-frame ones, dropping some. This table holds 100,000 to 150,000 clones, 80% to 95% found once. This clone was detected only once. Its antigen is not identified. This receptor was identified in an adult who received the AZD1222 COVID-19 vaccine. Sequencing was performed on peripheral blood, taken 28 days after the second AZD1222 dose.

The CDR3 nucleotides are TGTGCCAGCAGGACCCGCGGGGTTGGCTATGGCTACACCTTC. It yields the protein CASRTRGVGYGYTF. This chain uses TRBV6-5 with TRBJ1-2; D ambiguous. V lost 6 bases to trimming and J lost 4 bases, with 15 bases between them. The V gene's germline CDR1 is MNHEY and CDR2 SVGAGI. The CDR3 totals 14 residues.